This T cell receptor (beta chain) was captured by sequencing in a study of siplizumab effects on memory and regulatory T cells. Study-level findings and limits: Siplizumab significantly brought down the alloreactive sequences that trace back to unstimulated CD4+ memory cells.

As regards this clone: Its antigen is unknown.

The CDR3 sequence is 15 residues long. Trimming took 3 bases from V and 2 from J, leaving 12 bases between them. The V gene's germline CDR1 is SGHTA and CDR2 FQGTGA. Only in-frame clones appear in the TCRdb table, and some are missing; sequencing was by immunoSEQ multiplex PCR. The sample holds some 100,000 clones, around 90% seen once. J is TRBJ2-3 and V is TRBV7-3; D possibly corresponds to TRBD1 (5 bases). What was sequenced was Tregs sorted from blood. This receptor was identified in a human donor in good health. In DNA form, the CDR3 reads TGTGCCAGCAGCTTGCAGGGCGGATCCACAGATACGCAGTATTTT. This gives the protein CASSLQGGSTDTQYF.